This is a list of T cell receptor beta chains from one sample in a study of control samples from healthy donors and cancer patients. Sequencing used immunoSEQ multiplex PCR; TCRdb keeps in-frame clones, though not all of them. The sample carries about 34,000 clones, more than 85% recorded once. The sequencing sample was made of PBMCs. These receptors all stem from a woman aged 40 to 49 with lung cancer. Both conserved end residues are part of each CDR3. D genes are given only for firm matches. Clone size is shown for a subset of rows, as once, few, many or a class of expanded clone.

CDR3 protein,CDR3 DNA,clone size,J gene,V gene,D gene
CASSPRGGVNTGELFF,TGTGCCAGCAGCCCCCGGGGTGGGGTTAACACCGGGGAGCTGTTTTTT,once,TRBJ2-2,TRBV7-3,NA
CASSGEGQAVYGYTF,TGTGCCAGCAGCGGAGAAGGACAGGCTGTGTATGGCTACACCTTC,NA,TRBJ1-2,TRBV7-6,TRBD1
CASSSSPGTGGQETQYF,TGTGCCAGCAGCTCTTCTCCTGGGACAGGGGGCCAAGAGACCCAGTACTTC,NA,TRBJ2-5,TRBV7-9,TRBD1
CASSYSRQPNTEAFF,TGTGCCAGCAGTTACTCGAGGCAGCCGAACACTGAAGCTTTCTTT,NA,TRBJ1-1,TRBV6-5,NA
CASSVRDSLFF,TGTGCCAGCAGCGTCCGAGATAGCCTGTTCTTC,NA,TRBJ2-1,TRBV7-2,NA
CASSEIAGGNNEQFF,TGTGCCAGCAGTGAAATAGCGGGGGGGAACAATGAGCAGTTCTTC,once,TRBJ2-1,TRBV6-4,TRBD2
CASSLTPAMRGYTF,TGTGCCAGCAGCTTAACGCCGGCGATGAGGGGCTACACCTTC,NA,TRBJ1-2,TRBV7-3,NA
CASSPGGRAEETQYF,TGTGCCAGCAGCCCCGGCGGGAGGGCCGAGGAGACCCAGTACTTC,NA,TRBJ2-5,TRBV11-3,TRBD2
CSARTGQVVHF,TGCAGTGCCCGGACGGGCCAGGTAGTCCACTTT,few,TRBJ1-6,TRBV20-1,NA
CASSPPGGRSSYEQYF,TGTGCCAGCAGCCCACCCGGTGGCCGGAGCTCCTACGAGCAGTACTTC,NA,TRBJ2-7,TRBV7-8,NA
CASGVGANTDTQYF,TGTGCCAGCGGGGTAGGGGCGAACACAGATACGCAGTATTTT,NA,TRBJ2-3,TRBV6-5,NA
CASSSTSGAPADTQYF,TGTGCCAGCAGCTCAACTAGCGGGGCCCCGGCAGATACGCAGTATTTT,NA,TRBJ2-3,TRBV7-3,TRBD2
CASSFSNSPLHF,TGTGCCAGCAGTTTTAGTAATTCACCCCTCCACTTT,NA,TRBJ1-6,TRBV27,NA
CASSELKGALAYEQYF,TGTGCCAGCAGTGAATTAAAGGGGGCACTGGCCTACGAGCAGTACTTC,NA,TRBJ2-7,TRBV25-1,TRBD1
CASSEEGYYEQYF,TGTGCCAGCAGTGAGGAGGGGTACTACGAGCAGTACTTC,NA,TRBJ2-7,TRBV25-1,NA
CASSVDLGNTIYF,TGCGCCAGCAGCGTGGACCTCGGAAACACCATATATTTT,NA,TRBJ1-3,TRBV5-1,NA
CASSNSNQPQHF,TGTGCCAGCAGTAATAGCAATCAGCCCCAGCATTTT,NA,TRBJ1-5,TRBV6-5,NA
CASSPWTGYNEQFF,TGTGCCAGTAGTCCCTGGACAGGGTACAATGAGCAGTTCTTC,NA,TRBJ2-1,TRBV19,TRBD1
CISSNSPLHF,TGTATAAGTTCCAATTCACCCCTCCACTTT,once,TRBJ1-6,TRBV21-1,NA
CASSLAGSNSPLHF,TGCGCCAGCAGCTTGGCGGGGTCTAATTCACCCCTCCACTTT,NA,TRBJ1-6,TRBV5-1,NA
CASAITTNEKLFF,TGTGCCAGTGCTATTACGACTAATGAAAAACTGTTTTTT,NA,TRBJ1-4,TRBV19,NA
CASSFNDRGYVGELFF,TGTGCCAGCAGCTTTAACGACAGGGGGTACGTCGGGGAGCTGTTTTTT,few,TRBJ2-2,TRBV7-8,TRBD1
CASSQDPDTQETQYF,TGTGCCAGCAGCCAAGATCCCGACACCCAAGAGACCCAGTACTTC,NA,TRBJ2-5,TRBV4-2,NA
CASSPFGQGAGDEQFF,TGTGCCAGCAGCCCTTTCGGACAGGGGGCGGGGGATGAGCAGTTCTTC,NA,TRBJ2-1,TRBV9,TRBD1
CASSHPLTGQLSGTIYNSPLHF,TGTGCCAGCAGTCATCCTCTAACAGGACAGCTATCCGGAACGATTTATAATTCACCCCTCCACTTT,medium-sized,TRBJ1-6,TRBV7-3,NA
CASSEIRGSSYEQYF,TGTGCCAGCAGTGAAATCCGGGGCAGTTCCTACGAGCAGTACTTC,NA,TRBJ2-7,TRBV2,NA
CASSLSQGKRQFF,TGTGCCAGCAGCTTGTCGCAGGGGAAACGGCAGTTCTTC,few,TRBJ2-1,TRBV7-2,NA
CASSYSGANEKLFF,TGTGCCAGCAGTTACTCCGGAGCTAATGAAAAACTGTTTTTT,NA,TRBJ1-4,TRBV6-5,NA
CASSTRQGFFNNQPQHF,TGTGCCAGCAGCACCCGACAGGGTTTCTTTAACAATCAGCCCCAGCATTTT,NA,TRBJ1-5,TRBV21-1,NA
CASSVGDATNEKLFF,TGTGCCAGCAGCGTGGGGGATGCAACTAATGAAAAACTGTTTTTT,few,TRBJ1-4,TRBV9,NA
CASSLGRANTEAFF,TGTGCCAGCAGCTTGGGCAGGGCTAACACTGAAGCTTTCTTT,NA,TRBJ1-1,TRBV11-3,NA
CVSSQTVNTGELFF,TGTGTCAGCAGCCAGACAGTTAACACCGGGGAGCTGTTTTTT,NA,TRBJ2-2,TRBV11-2,NA